Following are 24 T cell receptor beta chains from one sample sequenced in a study of cytomegalovirus exposure and HLA in healthy donors. With 60 Vbeta and 13 Jbeta primers, the PCR was carried out. The assay was immunoSEQ multiplex PCR, and TCRdb's table has in-frame clones only and misses some. The sample carries under 150,000 clones, approximately 81% recorded once. Sequencing was done on a sample of PBMCs. The source is a man aged 30 to 45 in good health and CMV-seropositive.

This clone was observed a few times. The chain uses TRBV9 and TRBJ2-3, with D maybe TRBD2 (7 bases). The CDR3 contains 15 residues. Trimming shortened V by 3 bases and J by 3 bases, and 14 bases separated the two germline ends. Germline CDR1 reads SGDLS; CDR2 reads YYNGEE. The DNA for the CDR3 is TGTGCCAGCAGCGCTACCGGGGGGCAAACAGATACGCAGTATTTT. It codes for CASSATGGQTDTQYF.

In nucleotides, the CDR3 is TGTGCCAGCAGTCCCGTTAGCTCCTATAATTCACCCCTCCACTTT. It translates to CASSPVSSYNSPLHF. This chain uses TRBV5-5 with TRBJ1-6, with D unclear. The ends were cut back, 5 bases at V and 0 bases at J, with 9 bases in the middle. Germline assignment: CDR1 SGHKS and CDR2 YYEKEE (reference sequence). This CDR3 spans 15 amino acids.

The genes are TRBV11-2 and TRBJ1-1; 7 bases align to TRBD1. The CDR3 contains 13 residues. J lost 10 bases, V lost 5 bases, and 10 bases had no gene match. Germline CDR1 and CDR2: SGHAT and FQNNGV. CDR3 residues: CASSGLQGVRAFF. CDR3 DNA: TGTGCCAGCAGCGGCCTTCAGGGGGTTCGAGCTTTCTTT.

This clone has just a few counts. The chain uses TRBV5-4 and TRBJ2-7; 8 nucleotides line up with TRBD1. Germline V CDR1 and CDR2: SGHNT, YYREEE (reference sequence). CDR3 length: 14 residues. V shed 5 bases, J shed 2 bases, and the junction held 6 bases outside the gene matches. The DNA for the CDR3 is TGTGCCAGCAGTCGACAGGGGCAAGCCTACGAGCAGTACTTC. Translated, it gives CASSRQGQAYEQYF.

This chain links TRBV2 with TRBJ2-2; maybe TRBD2 (6 bases). Trimming shortened V by 5 bases and J by 5 bases, and 12 bases separated the two germline ends. Germline V CDR1 and CDR2: SNHLY, FYNNEI. The CDR3 is 14 residues long. This CDR3 is CASSFTLATGELFF. For the CDR3, the DNA is TGTGCCAGCAGTTTTACACTAGCAACCGGGGAGCTGTTTTTT.

The table lists this clone with a count of one. This chain connects TRBV7-2 to TRBJ1-3, with 11 bases aligning to TRBD1. The length of the CDR3 is 16 residues. The trim removed 6 bases at V and 7 bases at J, leaving 11 bases unmatched. Per germline, CDR1 SGHTA and CDR2 FQGNSA. CDR3 amino acids: CASSRWMGQGGNTIYF. The CDR3 coding sequence is TGTGCCAGCAGTCGATGGATGGGACAGGGGGGGAACACCATATATTTT.

V is TRBV28 and J is TRBJ1-4; D is possibly TRBD1 (5 bases). V was shortened by 5 bases and J by 8 bases, with 12 bases between the two germline ends. This CDR3 contains 13 residues. Germline CDR1 and CDR2: MDHEN and SYDVKM. The CDR3 region is CASSGGTREKLFF. DNA of the CDR3: TGTGCCAGCAGTGGTGGGACTAGGGAAAAACTGTTTTTT.

As concerns this clone: An end of the junction does not agree with germline; a read error may underlie this. This chain joins TRBV7-9 and TRBJ1-1, with unresolved D. Germline assignment: CDR1 SEHNR and CDR2 FQNEAQ (reference sequence). The CDR3 length is 15 residues. The CDR3 nucleotides read TGTGCCAGCAGCCCTCGACTGACTCTGAACGCTGAAGCTTTCTTT. Translating it yields CASSPRLTLNAEAFF.

The rearrangement uses TRBV6-5 and TRBJ1-2; 7 bases align to TRBD1. Germline CDR1 MNHEY, CDR2 SVGAGI. J gave up 1 base and V 6 bases, and 8 bases lay outside the gene matches. The CDR3 sequence is 15 residues long. The CDR3 region has the DNA TGTGCCAGCAGGGTAGGGGACAGAAATAACTATGGCTACACCTTC. Amino acid sequence: CASRVGDRNNYGYTF.

This clone showed up just once. The chain carries TRBV5-1 and TRBJ2-7, with D possibly being TRBD1 (6 bases). Germline CDR1 reads SGHRS; CDR2 reads YFSETQ. The germline V and J ends were trimmed by 4 bases and 5 bases, with 19 bases remaining between them. This CDR3 is built from 15 residues. The CDR3 protein is CASSPQGTLLHEQYF. DNA of the CDR3: TGCGCCAGCAGCCCACAGGGTACATTGCTACACGAGCAGTACTTC.

This chain links TRBV9 with TRBJ2-1; D is uncertain. CDR1 and CDR2 (germline): SGDLS, YYNGEE. V dropped 0 bases and J dropped 5 bases, with 12 bases sitting between them. The CDR3 extends over 15 amino acids. The CDR3 sequence is CASSVGGRLDNEQFF. The CDR3 nucleotides read TGTGCCAGCAGCGTAGGCGGCCGCTTGGACAATGAGCAGTTCTTC.

The J gene is TRBJ1-5, the V gene TRBV29-1; TRBD1 aligns across 7 bases. CDR1 SQVTM and CDR2 ANQGSEA come from the germline V gene. With V trimmed by 6 bases and J by 3 bases, 8 bases remained unmatched. The CDR3 contains 14 residues. The CDR3 nucleotides are TGCAGCGTCCTCTTTGACAGGGACAATCAGCCCCAGCATTTT. The encoded protein is CSVLFDRDNQPQHF.

This clone was observed a handful of times. The rearrangement links TRBV27 to TRBJ1-2; 7 bases are shared with TRBD1. V gave up 5 bases and J gave up 4 bases; unmatched junction bases: 13. In germline, CDR1 is MNHEY, CDR2 SMNVEV (reference sequence). The CDR3 runs 16 residues. The CDR3 here is CASSPRTGTFSYGYTF. DNA for the CDR3: TGTGCCAGCAGTCCTAGGACAGGAACTTTCTCCTATGGCTACACCTTC.

The chain employs TRBV11-3 and TRBJ2-5; D possibly corresponds to TRBD2 (6 bases). The CDR3 runs 13 residues. Germline-derived CDR1 and CDR2 are SGHNT and YENEEA. V was shortened by 3 bases and J by 4 bases, with 9 bases between the two germline ends. The CDR3 loop reads CASSLSGVETQYF. The CDR3 coding sequence is TGTGCCAGCAGCTTGTCGGGGGTAGAGACCCAGTACTTC. The entire variable domain, with the rest obtained from reference TRBV11-3 and TRBJ2-5, is as follows: EAGVVQSPRYKIIEKKQPVAFWCNPISGHNTLYWYLQNLGQGPELLIRYENEEAVDDSQLPKDRFSAERLKGVDSTLKIQPAELGDSAVYLCASSLSGVETQYFGPGTRLLVL.

The chain uses TRBV27 and TRBJ2-7, with TRBD2 matching 9 bases. The germline gives CDR1 MNHEY, CDR2 SMNVEV (reference sequence). The CDR3 spans 16 residues. Unmatched junction bases numbered 9, after V lost 5 bases and J lost 1 base. The CDR3 region is CASSPLSGRRSYEQYF. As DNA, the CDR3 is TGTGCCAGCAGTCCCTTGAGCGGGAGGCGGTCCTACGAGCAGTACTTC.

The chain joins TRBV19 to TRBJ1-1; D uncertain. The ends were cut back, 3 bases at V and 0 bases at J, with 8 bases in the middle. The V gene's germline CDR1 is LNHDA and CDR2 SQIVND (reference sequence). The length of the CDR3 is 14 residues. CDR3 DNA sequence: TGTGCCAGTAGTATGCGTCGGGTGAACACTGAAGCTTTCTTT. Encoded protein: CASSMRRVNTEAFF.

The chain joins TRBV5-6 to TRBJ1-5; D possibly corresponds to TRBD1 (5 bases). Deletions cut 0 bases from V and 6 bases from J, with 7 bases between. The CDR3 spans 13 residues. CDR1 and CDR2 (germline): SGHDT, YYEEEE. The CDR3 DNA follows: TGTGCCAGCAGCTTGGGGGGCAGTCAGCCCCAGCATTTT. This translates into CASSLGGSQPQHF.

The gene calls are TRBV4-1 and TRBJ1-2, with a possible D match to TRBD1 (6 bases). With 0 bases removed from V and 4 bases from J, the gap between germline ends came to 9 bases. Germline V gives CDR1 MGHRA, CDR2 YSYEKL. This CDR3 region has 14 residues. CDR3 amino acids: CASSQDRQVYGYTF. The CDR3 DNA reads TGCGCCAGCAGCCAAGATCGACAGGTCTATGGCTACACCTTC.

This clone was picked up a small number of times. The CDR3 reads CSVGGAGETQYF. The CDR3 nucleotides are TGCAGCGTTGGAGGGGCGGGGGAGACCCAGTACTTC. The rearrangement uses TRBV29-1 and TRBJ2-5, with TRBD2 as a possible D gene (6 bases). V was trimmed by 4 bases and J by 5 bases, leaving 11 bases between them. The CDR3 runs to 12 residues. In germline, CDR1 is SQVTM, CDR2 ANQGSEA.

This clone was detected only a few times. The gene calls are TRBV10-3 and TRBJ2-7, with TRBD2 identical over 7 bases. Unmatched junction bases numbered 5, after V lost 4 bases and J lost 5 bases. The CDR3 length is 13 residues. CDR1 is ENHRY and CDR2 is SYGVKD in the germline V gene. The CDR3: CAISVRGNDEQYF. CDR3 DNA sequence: TGTGCCATCAGTGTGCGGGGGAACGACGAGCAGTACTTC.

On this clone: At one end, the junction sequence differs from germline, possibly due to a read error. This sequence joins TRBV7-7 and TRBJ2-3, with 10 bases that match TRBD2. The CDR3 contains 14 residues. Per the germline V gene, CDR1 is SSHAT and CDR2 is FNYEAQ (reference sequence). For the CDR3, the DNA is TGTGCTAGCAGCCGAGCGGGAGGGTCAGATACGCAGTATTTT. This gives the protein CASSRAGGSDTQYF. The full variable domain, in which reference TRBV7-7 and TRBJ2-3 provide the parts outside the CDR3, is GAGVSQSPRYKVTKRGQDVTLRCDPISSHATLYWYQQALGQGPEFLTYFNYEAQPDKSGLPSDRFSAERPEGSISTLTIQRTEQRDSAMYRCASSRAGGSDTQYFGPGTRLTVL.

The chain carries TRBV28 and TRBJ2-4; D not resolved. V was cut by 1 base and J by 4 bases, with 5 bases left in between. The CDR3 is 13 residues long. Germline CDR1 reads MDHEN; CDR2 reads SYDVKM. DNA for the CDR3: TGTGCCAGCAGTTTATTCAGAAAAAACATTCAGTACTTC. Its translation: CASSLFRKNIQYF.

The gene calls are TRBV6-6 and TRBJ2-3; D perhaps matches TRBD1 (6 bases). The CDR3 contains 13 residues. Trimming shortened V by 8 bases and J by 3 bases, and 12 bases separated the two germline ends. The germline V gene has CDR1 MNHNY and CDR2 SVGAGI (reference sequence). CDR3 loop: CASARDNTDTQYF. The CDR3 DNA is TGTGCCAGCGCTAGGGACAATACAGATACGCAGTATTTT.

This clone came up once. The genes are TRBV7-9 and TRBJ1-3, with 7 bases fitting TRBD1. This CDR3 has 17 amino acids. Germline V gene lookup returns CDR1 SEHNR and CDR2 FQNEAQ (reference sequence). The ends lost 4 bases at V and 4 bases at J; junction bases unmatched: 13. In nucleotides, the CDR3 is TGTGCCAGCAGCTGGTGGGTGGGACAGACGAAAGGAAACACCATATATTTT. Encoded protein: CASSWWVGQTKGNTIYF. The variable domain in full, completed from reference TRBV7-9 and TRBJ1-3, reads DTGVSQNPRHKITKRGQNVTFRCDPISEHNRLYWYRQTLGQGPEFLTYFQNEAQLEKSRLLSDRFSAERPKGSFSTLEIQRTEQGDSAMYLCASSWWVGQTKGNTIYFGEGSWLTVV.